Shown below are 14 T cell receptor beta chains from a single sample sequenced in a study of CD8 T cells in ankylosing spondylitis. One entry per CDR3 protein, called by TCRdb with MiXCR from the 5' RACE reads. Of 250,000 or so distinct CDR3 sequences listed, under 30% were seen once; the top ten hold over 0.55%. Sequenced input: blood, either unsorted or a sorted T cell fraction (not recorded which). These receptors all stem from a male donor with ankylosing spondylitis or in good health (not recorded which).

This clonotype appeared a single time. The rearrangement links TRBV12-3 or TRBV12-4 to TRBJ2-7; either TRBD1 or TRBD2 may supply D (5 bases each). The CDR3 consists of 14 residues. Trimming took off 5 bases at V and 2 bases at J, with 13 bases between the two ends. Written as DNA, the CDR3 is TGTGCCAGCAGTCCCCGGGACGGACCCTACGAGCAGTACTTC. This gives the protein CASSPRDGPYEQYF.

This clonotype was seen at least ten times. The V call is TRBV12-3 or TRBV12-4, the J call TRBJ1-1; no clear D gene. There are 14 residues in the CDR3. V was trimmed by 2 bases and J by 2 bases, leaving 9 bases between them. The CDR3, as DNA: TGTGCCAGCAGTTTAAGTCAGTCTAACACTGAAGCTTTCTTT. Translating gives CASSLSQSNTEAFF.

This clonotype was counted many times. The rearrangement links TRBV20-1 to TRBJ2-5, with a tentative D call TRBD2 (7 bases). This CDR3 spans 15 amino acids. Trimming stripped 2 bases from V and 5 bases from J, with 18 bases between. The V gene's germline CDR1 is DFQATT and CDR2 SNEGSKA (reference sequence). CDR3 sequence (DNA): TGCAGTGCTAGATCCGGGGGGCCGATCCGGGAGACCCAGTACTTC. Translating gives CSARSGGPIRETQYF.

V gene TRBV20-1 combines with J gene TRBJ2-1; TRBD2 aligns across 10 bases. This CDR3 is 15 amino acids long. Looked up from germline, CDR1 is DFQATT and CDR2 is SNEGSKA (reference sequence). The V and J ends lost 6 bases and 5 bases, in that order; junction bases with no gene match: 10. The CDR3 loop reads CSAPRAGGHDNEQFF. The CDR3 DNA is TGCAGTGCCCCGAGAGCGGGGGGGCACGACAATGAGCAGTTCTTC.

With respect to this clonotype: This may be a read error: a much more frequent sequence differs by one nucleotide. The DNA of the CDR3 is TGTGCCAGCAGTGAGAATAGCAATCAGCCCCAGCATTTT. This encodes CASSENSNQPQHF. This chain uses TRBV2 with TRBJ1-5; D unclear. Germline values: CDR1 SNHLY, CDR2 FYNNEI. This CDR3 is built from 13 residues. V lost 3 bases and J 0 bases, leaving 3 bases between the germline ends.

The chain joins TRBV28 to TRBJ1-1; TRBD1 agrees at 7 bases. Per germline, CDR1 MDHEN and CDR2 SYDVKM. The length of the CDR3 is 17 residues. V gave up 4 bases and J gave up 7 bases; unmatched junction bases: 18. The CDR3 loop is CASSWGRDRAGSVEAFF. The CDR3 nucleotides read TGTGCCAGCAGTTGGGGGAGGGACAGAGCTGGATCGGTTGAAGCTTTCTTT.

In nucleotides, the CDR3 is TGCGCCAGCAGTGATTTAGGCTACGAGCAGTACTTC. Translated, it gives CASSDLGYEQYF. This chain links TRBV10-2 with TRBJ2-7, with D unclear. The CDR3 sequence is 12 residues long. Germline V gene lookup returns CDR1 WSHSY and CDR2 SAAADI. V was trimmed by 3 bases and J by 3 bases, leaving 6 bases between them.

In regard to this clonotype: This may arise from a read error, as a much more abundant clone is one base away. V is TRBV5-1 and J is TRBJ2-7; 7 bases line up with TRBD1. Germline loops: CDR1 SGHRS, CDR2 YFSETQ. The CDR3 spans 16 residues. The chain's CDR3 is CASRLAVDRDSYEQYF. The CDR3 DNA follows: TGCGCCAGCAGGTTGGCCGTCGACAGGGACTCCTACGAGCAGTACTTC.

This clonotype was counted ten times or more. J is TRBJ2-5 and V is TRBV29-1; D uncertain. V was clipped by 1 base and J by 3 bases, with 9 bases between them. The CDR3 has 13 residues. In germline, CDR1 is SQVTM, CDR2 ANQGSEA. The CDR3 is CSVEVYTKETQYF. CDR3 DNA sequence: TGCAGCGTTGAAGTCTACACAAAAGAGACCCAGTACTTC.

The sample holds one count of this clonotype. A read error may be the cause here, since a much bigger clone is one base away. The rearrangement uses TRBV20-1 and TRBJ2-1; D remains ambiguous. Germline CDR1 reads DFQATT; CDR2 reads SNEGSKA (reference sequence). The CDR3 sequence is 12 residues long. In nucleotides, the CDR3 is TGCAGTGCTCAGGCGGACCGGAATGAGCAGCTCTTC. It encodes CSAQADRNEQLF.

The genes are TRBV20-1 and TRBJ1-5, with D possibly being TRBD1 (6 bases). The germline V gene has CDR1 DFQATT and CDR2 SNEGSKA (reference sequence). V was trimmed by 0 bases and J by 0 bases, leaving 9 bases between them. The CDR3 consists of 15 residues. CDR3 residues: CSARETGYSNQPQHF. The DNA for the CDR3 is TGCAGTGCTAGAGAGACAGGCTATAGCAATCAGCCCCAGCATTTT.

This clonotype was seen at least ten times. The V gene is TRBV5-1, the J gene TRBJ1-6; D is possibly TRBD1 (6 bases). The germline gives CDR1 SGHRS, CDR2 YFSETQ. CDR3 size: 13 residues. Trimming removed 4 bases at V and 14 bases at J, with 16 bases between. CDR3 loop: CASSLGTPVTLHF. Here the CDR3 DNA reads TGCGCCAGCAGCCTCGGGACACCTGTGACCCTCCACTTT.

In this sample, this clonotype turned up many times. The V and J genes are TRBV25-1 and TRBJ1-3, with D perhaps TRBD1 (5 bases). Germline-derived CDR1 and CDR2 are MGHDK and SYGVNS. V lost 2 bases and J 3 bases, leaving 17 bases between the germline ends. This CDR3 contains 17 residues. The CDR3 DNA follows: TGTGCCAGCAGTGAAACCCGTGGGGCAGGGCTTGGAAACACCATATATTTT. It translates to CASSETRGAGLGNTIYF.

This clonotype was seen at least ten times. The rearrangement uses TRBV3-1 and TRBJ1-3, with D unclear. Trimming removed 4 bases from V and 8 bases from J, with 9 bases in between. This CDR3 is 12 amino acids long. From germline, CDR1 is LGHDT and CDR2 YNNKEL (reference sequence). The CDR3 spells CASSPTWDTIYF. As DNA, the CDR3 is TGTGCCAGCAGCCCAACGTGGGACACCATATATTTT.